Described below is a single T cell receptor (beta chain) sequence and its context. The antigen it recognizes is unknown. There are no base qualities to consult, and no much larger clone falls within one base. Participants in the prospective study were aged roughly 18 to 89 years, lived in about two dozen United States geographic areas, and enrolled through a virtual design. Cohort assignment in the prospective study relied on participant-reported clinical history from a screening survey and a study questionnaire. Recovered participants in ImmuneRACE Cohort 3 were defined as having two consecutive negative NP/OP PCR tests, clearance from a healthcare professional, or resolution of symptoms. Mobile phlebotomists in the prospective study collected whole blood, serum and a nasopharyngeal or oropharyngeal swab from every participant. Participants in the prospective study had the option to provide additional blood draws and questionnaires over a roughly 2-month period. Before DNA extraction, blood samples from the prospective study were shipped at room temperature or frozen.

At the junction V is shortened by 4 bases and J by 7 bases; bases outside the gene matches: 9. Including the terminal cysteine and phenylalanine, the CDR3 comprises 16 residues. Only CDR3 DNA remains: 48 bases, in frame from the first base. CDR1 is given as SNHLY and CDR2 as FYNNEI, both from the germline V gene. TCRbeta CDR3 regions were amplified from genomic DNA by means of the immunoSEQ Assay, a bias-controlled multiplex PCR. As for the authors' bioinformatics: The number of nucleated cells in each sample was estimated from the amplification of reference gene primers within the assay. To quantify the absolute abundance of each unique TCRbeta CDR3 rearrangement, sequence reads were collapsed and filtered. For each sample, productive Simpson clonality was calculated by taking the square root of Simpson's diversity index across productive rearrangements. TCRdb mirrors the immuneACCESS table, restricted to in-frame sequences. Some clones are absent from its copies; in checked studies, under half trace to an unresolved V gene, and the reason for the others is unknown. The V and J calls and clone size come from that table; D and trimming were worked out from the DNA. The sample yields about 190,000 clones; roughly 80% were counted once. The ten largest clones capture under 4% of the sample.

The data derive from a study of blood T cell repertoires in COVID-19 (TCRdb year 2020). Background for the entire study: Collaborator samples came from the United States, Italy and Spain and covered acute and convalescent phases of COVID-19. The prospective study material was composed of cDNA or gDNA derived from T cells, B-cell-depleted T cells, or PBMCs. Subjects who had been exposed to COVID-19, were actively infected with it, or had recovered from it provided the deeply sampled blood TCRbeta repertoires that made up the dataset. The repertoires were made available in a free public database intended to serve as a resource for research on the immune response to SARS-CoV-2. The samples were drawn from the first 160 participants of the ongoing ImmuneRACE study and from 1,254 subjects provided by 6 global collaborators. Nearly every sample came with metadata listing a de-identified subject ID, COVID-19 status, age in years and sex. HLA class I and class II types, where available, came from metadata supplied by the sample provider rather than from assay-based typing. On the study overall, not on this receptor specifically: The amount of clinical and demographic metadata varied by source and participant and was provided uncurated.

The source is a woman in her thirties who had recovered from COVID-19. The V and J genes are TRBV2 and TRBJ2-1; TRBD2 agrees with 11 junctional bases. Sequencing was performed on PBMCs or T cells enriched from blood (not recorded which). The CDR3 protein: CASSVFSGRALNEQFF. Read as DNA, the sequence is TGTGCCAGCAGTGTATTTAGCGGGAGGGCCTTAAATGAGCAGTTCTTC.